Listed below are T cell receptor beta chains from one sample, sequenced in a study of technical replicates of blood from several donors. Some clones are missing from TCRdb's copy, which holds only in-frame ones; the method was immunoSEQ multiplex PCR. The sample carries 85,000 to 100,000 clones, approximately 96% recorded once. Sequences were obtained from T cells isolated from PBMCs. These receptors were collected from a human donor in good health. The CDR3 runs from the conserved cysteine through the conserved F or W. Each record gives: V gene, D gene, J gene, clone size, CDR3 DNA, CDR3 protein. A D gene is named only where the DNA matches it firmly. Expanded clones are given a class, and other clones once, few, many or no size at all.

V gene: TRBV9
D gene: .
J gene: TRBJ2-5
clone size: .
CDR3 DNA: TGTGCCAGCAGTCGTCAAGAGACCCAGTACTTC
CDR3 protein: CASSRQETQYF

V gene: TRBV14
D gene: TRBD1
J gene: TRBJ2-7
clone size: .
CDR3 DNA: TGTGCCAGCAGCCAGCCCCCGGACAGGGTCGAGCAGTACTTC
CDR3 protein: CASSQPPDRVEQYF

V gene: TRBV4-1
D gene: .
J gene: TRBJ2-7
clone size: .
CDR3 DNA: TGCGCCAGCAGCCAAATACCAGGGTTTGAGCAGTACTTC
CDR3 protein: CASSQIPGFEQYF

V gene: TRBV6-5
D gene: TRBD2
J gene: TRBJ2-1
clone size: .
CDR3 DNA: TGTGCCAGCAGTTACTTAGCGGGAGGAGCCTACAATGAGCAGTTCTTC
CDR3 protein: CASSYLAGGAYNEQFF

V gene: TRBV11-3
D gene: TRBD1
J gene: TRBJ1-1
clone size: .
CDR3 DNA: TGTGCCAGCAGCTTAGTGGGGACAGCCCATGAAGCTTTCTTT
CDR3 protein: CASSLVGTAHEAFF

V gene: TRBV10-1
D gene: .
J gene: TRBJ1-1
clone size: .
CDR3 DNA: TGCGCCACGCGGAAGCAATTGAACACTGAAGCTTTCTTT
CDR3 protein: CATRKQLNTEAFF

V gene: TRBV5-1
D gene: .
J gene: TRBJ1-2
clone size: once
CDR3 DNA: TGCGCCAGCAGCTTAAACGAAGGGGTGAACTATGGCTACACCTTC
CDR3 protein: CASSLNEGVNYGYTF

V gene: TRBV5-1
D gene: .
J gene: TRBJ1-1
clone size: .
CDR3 DNA: TGCGCCAGCAGCACCCAGGGCAGTTTGAACACTGAAGCTTTCTTT
CDR3 protein: CASSTQGSLNTEAFF

V gene: TRBV28
D gene: .
J gene: TRBJ2-7
clone size: .
CDR3 DNA: TGTGCCAGCAGATCCGGGACACCTCGGGACGAGCAGTACTTC
CDR3 protein: CASRSGTPRDEQYF

V gene: TRBV4-1
D gene: TRBD1
J gene: TRBJ2-7
clone size: .
CDR3 DNA: TGCGCCAGCTCCCGAGACAGGGGAGGAAACGAGCAGTACTTC
CDR3 protein: CASSRDRGGNEQYF

V gene: TRBV5-6
D gene: .
J gene: TRBJ1-3
clone size: .
CDR3 DNA: TGTGCCAGCAGCTTGATTCTGTGGGGGCAAAGTGGAAACACCATATATTTT
CDR3 protein: CASSLILWGQSGNTIYF

V gene: TRBV9
D gene: .
J gene: TRBJ2-7
clone size: .
CDR3 DNA: TGTGCCAGCAGCCGAGAACCCCTAGGGGGGGTTTCTTACGAGCAGTACTTC
CDR3 protein: CASSREPLGGVSYEQYF

V gene: TRBV4-1
D gene: .
J gene: TRBJ1-5
clone size: once
CDR3 DNA: TGCGCCAGCAGCCAAGATCGTTTTGGGAGCGGGCAGCCCCAGCATTTT
CDR3 protein: CASSQDRFGSGQPQHF

V gene: TRBV7-9
D gene: .
J gene: TRBJ1-2
clone size: .
CDR3 DNA: TGTGCCAGCAGCGGCGGGGCGACTCGTCCCCTCTATGGCTACACCTTC
CDR3 protein: CASSGGATRPLYGYTF

V gene: TRBV11-2
D gene: .
J gene: TRBJ2-7
clone size: .
CDR3 DNA: TGTGCCAGCAGCTTAGACTCCCGGTACTACTACTACGAGCAGTACTTC
CDR3 protein: CASSLDSRYYYYEQYF

V gene: TRBV27
D gene: .
J gene: TRBJ1-1
clone size: once
CDR3 DNA: TGTGCCAGCAGTTTAATCGCAGGCCTGAACACTGAAGCTTTCTTT
CDR3 protein: CASSLIAGLNTEAFF

V gene: TRBV4-1
D gene: TRBD1
J gene: TRBJ1-2
clone size: .
CDR3 DNA: TGCGCCAGCAGCCAAGTTGGGGCAGGGGGACATGGCTACACCTTC
CDR3 protein: CASSQVGAGGHGYTF

V gene: TRBV10-1
D gene: TRBD1
J gene: TRBJ2-1
clone size: once
CDR3 DNA: TGCGCCAGCAGTGAGGGACAGGGACTCGATGAGCAGTTCTTC
CDR3 protein: CASSEGQGLDEQFF

V gene: TRBV7-3
D gene: TRBD1
J gene: TRBJ1-1
clone size: .
CDR3 DNA: TGTGCCAGCAGCGCCCGACAGGGTGGGACTGAAGCTTTCTTT
CDR3 protein: CASSARQGGTEAFF

V gene: TRBV6-6
D gene: TRBD1
J gene: TRBJ1-1
clone size: .
CDR3 DNA: TGTGCCAGCAGTTATCAGGGGGGCGGAACTGAAGCTTTCTTT
CDR3 protein: CASSYQGGGTEAFF

V gene: TRBV4-1
D gene: .
J gene: TRBJ1-5
clone size: .
CDR3 DNA: TGCGCCAGCAGCCAAGACGGGAACCAGCCCCAGCATTTT
CDR3 protein: CASSQDGNQPQHF

V gene: TRBV6-5
D gene: .
J gene: TRBJ1-3
clone size: .
CDR3 DNA: TGTGCCAGCAGAGGACAGTTCTCTGGAAACACCATATATTTT
CDR3 protein: CASRGQFSGNTIYF

V gene: TRBV11-3
D gene: TRBD2
J gene: TRBJ2-3
clone size: .
CDR3 DNA: TGTGCCAGCAGCTTGAGCGGGGGGGCACCAGATACGCAGTATTTT
CDR3 protein: CASSLSGGAPDTQYF

V gene: TRBV5-1
D gene: .
J gene: TRBJ1-1
clone size: .
CDR3 DNA: TGCGCCAGCAGCTTGACCGCACAGAACACTGAAGCTTTCTTT
CDR3 protein: CASSLTAQNTEAFF

V gene: TRBV6-1
D gene: .
J gene: TRBJ2-1
clone size: .
CDR3 DNA: TGTGCCAGCAGTGAATTTCTATGGGAGCAGTTCTTC
CDR3 protein: CASSEFLWEQFF

V gene: TRBV19
D gene: .
J gene: TRBJ2-2
clone size: .
CDR3 DNA: TGTGCCTCCCAGGCCAGGTTGAACACCGGGGAGCTGTTTTTT
CDR3 protein: CASQARLNTGELFF